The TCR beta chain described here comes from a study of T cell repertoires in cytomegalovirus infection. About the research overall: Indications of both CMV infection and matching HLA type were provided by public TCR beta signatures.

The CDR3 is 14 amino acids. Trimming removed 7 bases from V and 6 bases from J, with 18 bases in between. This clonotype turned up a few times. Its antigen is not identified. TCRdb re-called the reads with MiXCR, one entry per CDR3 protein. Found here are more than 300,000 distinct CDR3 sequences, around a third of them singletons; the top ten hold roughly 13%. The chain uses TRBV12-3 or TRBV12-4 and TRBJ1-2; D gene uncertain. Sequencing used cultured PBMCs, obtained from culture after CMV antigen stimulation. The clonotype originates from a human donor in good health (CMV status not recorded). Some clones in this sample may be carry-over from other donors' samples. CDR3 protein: CASTLRSERDGYTF. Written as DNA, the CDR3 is TGTGCCAGCACTCTGCGTTCAGAAAGGGATGGCTACACCTTC.